One and the same sample provided the 27 T cell receptor beta chains below, sequenced in a study of blood T cell repertoires in COVID-19. Measured with immunoSEQ multiplex PCR; TCRdb has only the in-frame clones, and not every one. The sample contains some 200,000 clones, 75% to 85% of which appear only once. What was sequenced was peripheral blood. These receptors were taken from a woman in her seventies with COVID-19, enrolled during active disease.

The chain couples TRBV11-3 to TRBJ2-6; D is uncertain. The length of the CDR3 is 17 residues. Germline V gene sequence: CDR1 SGHNT, CDR2 YENEEA. Deletions cut 5 bases from V and 1 base from J, with 15 bases between. CDR3 in amino acids: CASSLRTQVSGANVLTF. In DNA, the CDR3 is TGTGCCAGCAGCCTAAGAACGCAGGTTTCTGGGGCCAACGTCCTGACTTTC.

The chain has TRBV24-1 and TRBJ2-6, with 10 bases identical to TRBD1. Germline CDR1 and CDR2: KGHDR and SFDVKD. J gave up 4 bases and V 7 bases, and 3 bases lay outside the gene matches. The CDR3 runs to 15 residues. The CDR3 DNA is TGTGCCACCAGGACAGGGGGCTCGGGGGCCAACGTCCTGACTTTC. Its translation: CATRTGGSGANVLTF.

The chain is built from TRBV12-5 and TRBJ1-4, with 8 bases that match TRBD1. The germline V gene has CDR1 LGHNT and CDR2 FRNRAP. This CDR3 contains 15 residues. V was clipped by 6 bases and J by 7 bases; unmatched bases: 10. DNA for the CDR3: TGTGCTAGTGGCGTCCCGGACAGGGAAGGTGAAAAACTGTTTTTT. Its protein product is CASGVPDREGEKLFF.

This clone was detected only once. The chain is built from TRBV16 and TRBJ1-1, with D hard to call. The CDR3 loop spans 15 amino acids. Germline V CDR1 and CDR2: KGHSY, FQNENV. Trimming left V 0 bases short and J 0 bases short, with 8 bases between. CDR3 region: CASSQSGRMNTEAFF. In nucleotides, the CDR3 is TGTGCCAGCAGCCAATCAGGCAGGATGAACACTGAAGCTTTCTTT.

The genes are TRBV5-4 and TRBJ2-3, with 7 bases fitting TRBD2. The germline CDR1 and CDR2 sequences are SGHNT and YYREEE (reference sequence). This CDR3 is built from 17 residues. J was trimmed by 0 bases and V by 0 bases; bases with no gene match: 7. CDR3 sequence: CASSLGGGVLSTDTQYF. DNA of the CDR3: TGTGCCAGCAGCTTGGGGGGAGGGGTCCTTAGCACAGATACGCAGTATTTT.

This chain joins TRBV28 and TRBJ1-5; D is unresolved. V lost 1 base and J lost 5, with 3 bases in between. The length of the CDR3 is 12 residues. Germline CDR1 and CDR2: MDHEN and SYDVKM. CDR3 DNA: TGTGCCAGCAGTTTATTAGATCAGCCCCAGCATTTT. It translates to CASSLLDQPQHF.

This sequence joins TRBV19 and TRBJ2-1; D is possibly TRBD2 (6 bases). CDR3 size: 15 residues. CDR1 is LNHDA and CDR2 is SQIVND in the germline V gene (reference sequence). The V end was cut by 3 bases, the J end by 4 bases, with 13 bases between. The CDR3 spells CASSITGETYNEQFF. In DNA, the CDR3 is TGTGCCAGTAGTATCACGGGGGAGACATACAATGAGCAGTTCTTC.

This sequence joins TRBV7-2 and TRBJ2-7; the D gene is possibly TRBD1 (6 bases). CDR1 is SGHTA, CDR2 FQGNSA, per germline. The CDR3 is 14 residues long. Trimming removed 6 bases from V and 2 bases from J, with 14 bases in between. The CDR3 DNA is TGTGCCAGCAGAGCTGACAGGTATACCTACGAGCAGTACTTC. It translates to CASRADRYTYEQYF.

The rearrangement joins TRBV7-9 to TRBJ2-7; maybe TRBD1 (5 bases). V was clipped by 1 base and J by 2 bases, with 12 bases between them. From germline, CDR1 is SEHNR and CDR2 FQNEAQ (reference sequence). CDR3 length equals 15 residues. The CDR3 DNA reads TGTGCCAGCAGCTTAGGCAGGGATGGAACCTACGAGCAGTACTTC. This translates into CASSLGRDGTYEQYF.

As DNA, the CDR3 is TGCAGCGTTGAAGGCGGGCACACCTACGAGCAGTACTTC. Amino acids: CSVEGGHTYEQYF. J is TRBJ2-7 and V is TRBV29-1; tentatively, D is TRBD2 (5 bases). Trimming left V 1 base short and J 2 bases short, with 9 bases between. Germline V CDR1 and CDR2: SQVTM, ANQGSEA. CDR3 length: 13 amino acids.

This clone was picked up one time. The genes are TRBV19 and TRBJ2-5; 8 bases agree with TRBD1. The CDR3 runs 15 residues. Germline V gene lookup returns CDR1 LNHDA and CDR2 SQIVND (reference sequence). V trimming: 5 bases; J trimming: 4 bases; junction bases outside the gene matches: 9. This CDR3 is CASSAGQGAGETQYF. The CDR3, as DNA: TGTGCCAGTAGTGCCGGACAGGGTGCGGGAGAGACCCAGTACTTC.

The chain couples TRBV14 to TRBJ2-2; D is ambiguous. The CDR3 has 14 residues. CDR1 is SGHDN, CDR2 FVKESK, per germline. V lost 1 base, J lost 7 bases, and 10 bases lay in between. CDR3 in amino acids: CASSQATAVGELFF. CDR3 in DNA: TGTGCCAGCAGCCAAGCTACGGCGGTCGGGGAGCTGTTTTTT.

The chain joins TRBV10-1 to TRBJ2-5; TRBD2 is a possible D gene (6 bases). V was pared by 0 bases and J by 5 bases, with 22 bases between. Germline CDR1 reads WNHNN; CDR2 reads SYGVQD (reference sequence). This CDR3 is 18 amino acids long. CDR3 residues: CASSESALVGGSGETQYF. The DNA for the CDR3 is TGCGCCAGCAGTGAGTCGGCTCTGGTGGGGGGATCGGGGGAGACCCAGTACTTC.

The chain joins TRBV27 to TRBJ2-5; 16 bases match TRBD2. CDR1 and CDR2 (germline): MNHEY, SMNVEV (reference sequence). This CDR3 region has 18 residues. Trimming at V came to 4 bases and at J to 5 bases, leaving 10 bases not matched to a gene. The CDR3 DNA is TGTGCCAGCAGTTCCGGGACTAGCGGGAGGGCCGTAGGGGAGACCCAGTACTTC. Its protein is CASSSGTSGRAVGETQYF.

This chain connects TRBV5-3 to TRBJ1-5; unclear D gene. TRBV5-3 counts as an open reading frame of uncertain function. The CDR3 covers 15 residues. Trimming cost V 2 bases and J 2 bases, with 11 bases left between them. The CDR3 sequence is CARSFPGGGNQPQHF. The DNA of the CDR3 is TGTGCCAGAAGCTTCCCCGGTGGTGGCAATCAGCCCCAGCATTTT.

This chain's CDR3 is CSVNQGKGGYTF. In DNA, the CDR3 is TGCAGCGTTAATCAGGGGAAGGGTGGCTACACCTTC. V usage is TRBV29-1 and J usage is TRBJ1-2, with a possible D match to TRBD1 (6 bases). Trimming pared 5 bases from V and 7 bases from J, leaving 14 bases between. This CDR3 is 12 amino acids long. Germline V gives CDR1 SQVTM, CDR2 ANQGSEA.

V gene TRBV6-5 combines with J gene TRBJ2-1; 10 bases map to TRBD1. Germline CDR1 reads MNHEY; CDR2 reads SVGAGI. V gave up 5 bases and J gave up 7 bases; unmatched junction bases: 5. The CDR3 length is 14 residues. CDR3 amino acids: CASSTDRGLNEQFF. CDR3 nucleotide sequence: TGTGCCAGCAGTACCGACAGGGGGCTTAATGAGCAGTTCTTC.

V usage is TRBV29-1 and J usage is TRBJ1-1; the D gene is possibly TRBD1 (5 bases). V was cut by 6 bases and J by 1 base, with 9 bases left in between. The germline gives CDR1 SQVTM, CDR2 ANQGSEA. The CDR3 sequence is 12 residues long. This CDR3 reads CSVRRENTEAFF. The CDR3 DNA reads as TGCAGCGTACGCAGGGAGAACACTGAAGCTTTCTTT.

This rearrangement joins TRBV7-8 to TRBJ1-2; 9 bases map to TRBD1. The CDR3 has 13 residues. The ends lost 5 bases at V and 8 bases at J; junction bases unmatched: 6. Germline V lookup: CDR1 SGHVS, CDR2 FQNEAQ. As DNA, the CDR3 is TGTGCCAGCAGCCGGGACAGGGTGGGGGGCTACACCTTC. Residues: CASSRDRVGGYTF.

The chain uses TRBV19 and TRBJ2-4, with TRBD2 as a possible D gene (6 bases). Germline assignment: CDR1 LNHDA and CDR2 SQIVND (reference sequence). The V gene lost 3 bases and the J gene lost 1 base, with 25 bases spanning the gap. CDR3 length: 20 residues. The CDR3 DNA is TGTGCCAGTAGTATCGAGGGCGGGGCAATATACGCCGACGCCAAAAACATTCAGTACTTC. Translated, it gives CASSIEGGAIYADAKNIQYF.

The V gene is TRBV2, the J gene TRBJ2-3; 7 bases map to TRBD2. This CDR3 region has 16 residues. Germline V gives CDR1 SNHLY, CDR2 FYNNEI. Trimming took 7 bases from V and 2 from J; bases not matched to a gene: 12. CDR3 nucleotides: TGTGCCAGCAATACTAACGGGGGGAAACTCACAGATACGCAGTATTTT. It yields the protein CASNTNGGKLTDTQYF.

The chain is built from TRBV2 and TRBJ2-5, with unresolved D. The germline CDR1 and CDR2 sequences are SNHLY and FYNNEI. V was clipped by 7 bases and J by 4 bases, with 13 bases between them. There are 13 residues in the CDR3. CDR3 DNA: TGTGCCAGCACGGAGAATTTAGGAGAGACCCAGTACTTC. Its protein product is CASTENLGETQYF.

The chain couples TRBV3-1 (or the pseudogene TRBV3-2) to TRBJ2-2, with D perhaps matching TRBD2 (5 bases). The CDR3 loop spans 13 amino acids. V was cut by 1 base and J by 8 bases, with 8 bases left in between. Germline CDR1 and CDR2: LGHDT and YNNKEL (reference sequence). The CDR3 is CASSQARGGELFF. For the CDR3, the DNA is TGTGCCAGCAGCCAAGCCAGAGGGGGGGAGCTGTTTTTT.

V gene TRBV29-1 combines with J gene TRBJ2-7, with TRBD2 as a possible D gene (6 bases). The length of the CDR3 is 13 residues. Germline loops: CDR1 SQVTM, CDR2 ANQGSEA. V shed 7 bases and J shed 6 bases, with 19 bases lying between them. CDR3 amino acids: CSADGSGVGEQYF. The CDR3 DNA is TGCAGCGCTGATGGATCGGGGGTTGGCGAGCAGTACTTC.

The rearrangement joins TRBV11-3 to TRBJ1-1; TRBD1 is a possible D gene (5 bases). The CDR3 loop spans 13 amino acids. The V and J ends lost 3 bases and 6 bases respectively, with 11 bases between them. Germline CDR1 is SGHNT and CDR2 is YENEEA. CDR3 in amino acids: CASSLETASEAFF. CDR3 nucleotide sequence: TGTGCCAGCAGCTTGGAGACAGCCTCTGAAGCTTTCTTT.

The count of this clone is one. This chain connects TRBV7-3 to TRBJ1-2; the D is unclear. Germline CDR1 is SGHTA and CDR2 is FQGTGA. With 2 bases removed from V and 2 bases from J, the gap between germline ends came to 9 bases. The CDR3 loop spans 14 amino acids. The CDR3: CASSLGGRNYGYTF. The CDR3 DNA is TGTGCCAGCAGCTTAGGAGGACGGAACTATGGCTACACCTTC.

V gene TRBV7-2 combines with J gene TRBJ2-3; TRBD1 agrees at 8 bases. Trimming took 2 bases from V and 2 from J; bases not matched to a gene: 6. The CDR3 consists of 16 residues. Germline lookup yields CDR1 SGHTA and CDR2 FQGNSA. CDR3 region: CASSLMGTGNTDTQYF. The CDR3 DNA reads TGTGCCAGCAGCTTAATGGGGACAGGTAACACAGATACGCAGTATTTT.